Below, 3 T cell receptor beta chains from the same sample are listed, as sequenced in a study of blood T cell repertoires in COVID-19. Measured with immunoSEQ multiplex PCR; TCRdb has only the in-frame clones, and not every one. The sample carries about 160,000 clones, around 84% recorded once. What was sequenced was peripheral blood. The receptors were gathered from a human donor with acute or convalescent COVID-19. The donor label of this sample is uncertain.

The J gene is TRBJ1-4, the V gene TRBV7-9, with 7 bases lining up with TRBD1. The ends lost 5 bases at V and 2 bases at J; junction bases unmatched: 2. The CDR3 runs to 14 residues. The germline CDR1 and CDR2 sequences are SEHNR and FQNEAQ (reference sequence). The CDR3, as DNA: TGTGCCAGCAGCCTGACAGGGACTAATGAAAAACTGTTTTTT. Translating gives CASSLTGTNEKLFF.

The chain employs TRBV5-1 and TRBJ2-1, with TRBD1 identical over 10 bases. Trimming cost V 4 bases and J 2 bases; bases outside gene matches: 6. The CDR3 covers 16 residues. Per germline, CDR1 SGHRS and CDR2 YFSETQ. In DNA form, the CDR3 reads TGCGCCAGCAGCGGAACCGGGACAGGGGCCTACAATGAGCAGTTCTTC. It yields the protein CASSGTGTGAYNEQFF.

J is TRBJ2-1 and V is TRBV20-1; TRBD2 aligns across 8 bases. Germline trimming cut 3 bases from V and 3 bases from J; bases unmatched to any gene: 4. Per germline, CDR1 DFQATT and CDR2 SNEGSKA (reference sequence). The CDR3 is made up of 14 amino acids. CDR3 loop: CSASYGGDYNEQFF. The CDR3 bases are TGCAGTGCTAGTTACGGGGGGGACTACAATGAGCAGTTCTTC.